This T cell receptor (beta chain) was captured in a study of response to subunit inactivated influenza vaccine. General observations from the study: New T cells are recruited in small numbers by each seasonal influenza vaccination, according to the authors' suggestion.

This clonotype was seen more than once but under ten times. Its matching antigen is unknown. TCRdb ran MiXCR on the RT-PCR reads and lists one entry per CDR3 protein. This table has about 650,000 distinct CDR3 sequences, around 16% appearing once. Trimming shortened V by 2 bases and J by 2 bases, and 15 bases separated the two germline ends. Germline V lookup: CDR1 SGHVS, CDR2 FNYEAQ. This CDR3 has 16 amino acids. The TCR comes from a man in his fifties who received an inactivated influenza vaccine. The rearrangement links TRBV7-6 to TRBJ2-5, with D possibly being TRBD1 (5 bases). Material: PBMCs from blood, obtained about 11 days after vaccination. DNA of the CDR3: TGTGCCAGCAGCTTATCGCCCCAGACAGAACAAGAGACCCAGTACTTC. It translates to CASSLSPQTEQETQYF.